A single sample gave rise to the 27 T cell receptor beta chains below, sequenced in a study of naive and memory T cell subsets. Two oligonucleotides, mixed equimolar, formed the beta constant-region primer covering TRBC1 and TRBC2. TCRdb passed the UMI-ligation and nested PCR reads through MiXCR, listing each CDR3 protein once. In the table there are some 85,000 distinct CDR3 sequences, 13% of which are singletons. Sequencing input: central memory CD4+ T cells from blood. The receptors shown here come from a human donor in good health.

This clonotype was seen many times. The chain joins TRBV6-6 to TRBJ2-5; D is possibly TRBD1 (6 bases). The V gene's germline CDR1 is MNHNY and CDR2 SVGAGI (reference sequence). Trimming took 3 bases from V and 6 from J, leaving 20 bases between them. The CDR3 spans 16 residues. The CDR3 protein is CASSYDSVFWGQTQYF. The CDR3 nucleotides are TGTGCCAGCAGTTATGACAGTGTCTTCTGGGGGCAGACCCAGTACTTC.

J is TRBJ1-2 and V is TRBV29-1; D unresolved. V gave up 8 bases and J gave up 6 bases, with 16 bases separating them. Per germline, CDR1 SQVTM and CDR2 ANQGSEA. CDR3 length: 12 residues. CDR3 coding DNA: TGCAGCACCAGTTTGGGGAAGAATGGCTACACCTTC. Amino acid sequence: CSTSLGKNGYTF.

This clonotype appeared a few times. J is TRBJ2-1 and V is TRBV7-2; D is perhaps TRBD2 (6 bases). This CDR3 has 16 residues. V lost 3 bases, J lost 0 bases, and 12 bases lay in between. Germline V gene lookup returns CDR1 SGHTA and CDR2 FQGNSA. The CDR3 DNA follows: TGTGCCAGCAGCTTGGGAGCGGGCCTCTCCTACAATGAGCAGTTCTTC. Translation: CASSLGAGLSYNEQFF.

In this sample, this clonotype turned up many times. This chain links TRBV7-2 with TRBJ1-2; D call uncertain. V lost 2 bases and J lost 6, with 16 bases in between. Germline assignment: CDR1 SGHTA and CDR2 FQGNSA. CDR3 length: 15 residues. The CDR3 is CASSLSPVRVNGYTF. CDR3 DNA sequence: TGTGCCAGCAGCTTATCCCCCGTAAGGGTTAATGGCTACACCTTC.

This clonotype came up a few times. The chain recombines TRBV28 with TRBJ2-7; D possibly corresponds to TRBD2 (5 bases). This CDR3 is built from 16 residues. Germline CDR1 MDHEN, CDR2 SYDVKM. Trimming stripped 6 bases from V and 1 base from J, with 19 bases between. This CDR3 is CASRPAGSVASYEQYF. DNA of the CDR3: TGTGCCAGCAGACCGGCTGGGAGCGTCGCATCCTACGAGCAGTACTTC.

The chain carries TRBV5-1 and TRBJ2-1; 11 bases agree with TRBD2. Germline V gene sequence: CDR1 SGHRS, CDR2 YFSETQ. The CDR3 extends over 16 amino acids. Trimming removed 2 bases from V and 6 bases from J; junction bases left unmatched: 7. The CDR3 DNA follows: TGCGCCAGCAGCTTCTTCTTACTAGCGGGAGCCAATGAGCAGTTCTTC. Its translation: CASSFFLLAGANEQFF.

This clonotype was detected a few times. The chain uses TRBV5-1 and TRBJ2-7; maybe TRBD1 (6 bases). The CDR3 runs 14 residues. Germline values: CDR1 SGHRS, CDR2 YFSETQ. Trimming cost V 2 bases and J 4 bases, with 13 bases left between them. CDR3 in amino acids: CASSFRDTGYEQYF. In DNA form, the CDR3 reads TGCGCCAGCAGCTTCCGGGACACCGGTTACGAGCAGTACTTC.

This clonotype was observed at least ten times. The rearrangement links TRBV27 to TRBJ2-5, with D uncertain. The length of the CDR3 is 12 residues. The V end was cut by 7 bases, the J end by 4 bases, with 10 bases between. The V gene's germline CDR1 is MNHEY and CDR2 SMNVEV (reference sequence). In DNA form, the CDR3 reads TGTGCCAGCAATCGGCCCGGAGAGACCCAGTACTTC. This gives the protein CASNRPGETQYF.

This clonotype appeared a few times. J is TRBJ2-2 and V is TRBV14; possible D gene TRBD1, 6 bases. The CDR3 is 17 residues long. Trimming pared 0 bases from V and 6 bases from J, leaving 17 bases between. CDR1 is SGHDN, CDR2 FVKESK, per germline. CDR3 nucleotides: TGTGCCAGCAGCCAAGATGCCGGGACAAGAGTGGCCGGGGAGCTGTTTTTT. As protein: CASSQDAGTRVAGELFF.

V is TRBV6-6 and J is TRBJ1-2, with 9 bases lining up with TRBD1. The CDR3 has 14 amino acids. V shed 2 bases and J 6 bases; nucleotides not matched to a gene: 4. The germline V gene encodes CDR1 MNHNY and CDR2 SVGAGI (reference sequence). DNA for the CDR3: TGTGCCAGCAGTTACGGACAGGGGAACCATGGCTACACCTTC. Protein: CASSYGQGNHGYTF.

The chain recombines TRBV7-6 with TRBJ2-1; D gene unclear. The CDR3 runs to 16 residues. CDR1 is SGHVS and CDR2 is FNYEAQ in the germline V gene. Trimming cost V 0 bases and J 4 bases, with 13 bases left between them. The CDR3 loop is CASSLALGSKYNEQFF. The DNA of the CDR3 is TGTGCCAGCAGCTTAGCGCTCGGATCTAAATACAATGAGCAGTTCTTC.

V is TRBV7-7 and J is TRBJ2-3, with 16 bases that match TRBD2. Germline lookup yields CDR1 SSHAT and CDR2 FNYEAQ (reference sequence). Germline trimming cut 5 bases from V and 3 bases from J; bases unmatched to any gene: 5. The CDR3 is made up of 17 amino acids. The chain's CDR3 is CASSPGLAGGSTDTQYF. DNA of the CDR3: TGTGCCAGCAGCCCGGGACTAGCGGGAGGGAGTACAGATACGCAGTATTTT. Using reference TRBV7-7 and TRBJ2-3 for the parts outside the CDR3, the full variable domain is GAGVSQSPRYKVTKRGQDVTLRCDPISSHATLYWYQQALGQGPEFLTYFNYEAQPDKSGLPSDRFSAERPEGSISTLTIQRTEQRDSAMYRCASSPGLAGGSTDTQYFGPGTRLTVL.

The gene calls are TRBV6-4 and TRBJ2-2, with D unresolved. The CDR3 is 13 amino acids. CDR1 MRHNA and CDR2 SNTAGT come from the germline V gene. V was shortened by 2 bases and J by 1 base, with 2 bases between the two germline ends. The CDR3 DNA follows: TGTGCCAGCAGTGACAGGAACACCGGGGAGCTGTTTTTT. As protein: CASSDRNTGELFF.

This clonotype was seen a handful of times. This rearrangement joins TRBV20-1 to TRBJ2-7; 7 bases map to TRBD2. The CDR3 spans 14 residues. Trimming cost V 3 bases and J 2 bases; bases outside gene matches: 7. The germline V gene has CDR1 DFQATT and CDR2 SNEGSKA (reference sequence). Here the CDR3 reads CSASSSGATYEQYF. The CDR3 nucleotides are TGCAGTGCTAGTTCCAGCGGGGCAACCTACGAGCAGTACTTC.

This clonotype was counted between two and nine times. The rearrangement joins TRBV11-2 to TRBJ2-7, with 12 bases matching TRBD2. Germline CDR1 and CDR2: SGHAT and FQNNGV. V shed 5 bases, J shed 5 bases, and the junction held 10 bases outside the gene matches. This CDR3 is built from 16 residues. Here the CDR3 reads CASSVPPGLAGNEQYF. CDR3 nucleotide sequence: TGTGCCAGCAGCGTCCCCCCGGGACTAGCGGGTAACGAGCAGTACTTC.

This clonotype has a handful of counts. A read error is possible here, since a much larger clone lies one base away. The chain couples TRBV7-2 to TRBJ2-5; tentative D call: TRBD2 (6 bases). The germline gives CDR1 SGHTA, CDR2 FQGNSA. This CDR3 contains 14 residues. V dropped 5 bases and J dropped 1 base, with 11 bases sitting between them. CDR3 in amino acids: CASSSRDCQETQYF. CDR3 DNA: TGTGCCAGCAGCAGCAGGGACTGCCAAGAGACCCAGTACTTC. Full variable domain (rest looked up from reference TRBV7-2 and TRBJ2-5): GAGVSQSPSNKVTEKGKDVELRCDPISGHTALYWYRQSLGQGLEFLIYFQGNSAPDKSGLPSDRFSAERTGGSVSTLTIQRTQQEDSAVYLCASSSRDCQETQYFGPGTRLLVL.

The CDR3 reads CASSQRRTSGRTPEQFF. The CDR3 nucleotides read TGCGCCAGCAGCCAAAGAAGGACTAGCGGGAGGACCCCTGAGCAGTTCTTC. The gene calls are TRBV4-1 and TRBJ2-1, with 14 positions matching TRBD2. The CDR3 extends over 17 amino acids. Germline V CDR1 and CDR2: MGHRA, YSYEKL. Unmatched junction bases numbered 9, after V lost 2 bases and J lost 9 bases.

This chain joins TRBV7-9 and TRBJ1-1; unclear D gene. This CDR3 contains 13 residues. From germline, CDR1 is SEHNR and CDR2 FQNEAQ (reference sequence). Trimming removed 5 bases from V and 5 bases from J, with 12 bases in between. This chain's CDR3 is CASSLGRETEAFF. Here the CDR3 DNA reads TGTGCCAGCAGCCTAGGTCGGGAAACTGAAGCTTTCTTT.

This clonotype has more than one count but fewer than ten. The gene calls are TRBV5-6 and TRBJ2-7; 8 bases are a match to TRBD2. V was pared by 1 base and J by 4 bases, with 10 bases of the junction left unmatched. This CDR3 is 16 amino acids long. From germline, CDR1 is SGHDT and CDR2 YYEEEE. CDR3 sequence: CASSLWTSSRGYEQYF. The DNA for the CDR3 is TGTGCCAGCAGCTTGTGGACTAGCTCTCGGGGTTACGAGCAGTACTTC.

The CDR3: CASSSALAGTYEQYF. The CDR3 DNA follows: TGCGCCAGCAGCTCCGCGCTAGCGGGGACCTACGAGCAGTACTTC. V is TRBV5-1 and J is TRBJ2-7; 9 nucleotides agree with TRBD2. Germline-derived CDR1 and CDR2 are SGHRS and YFSETQ. The CDR3 is made up of 15 amino acids. The V segment lost 3 bases and the J segment 2 bases; nucleotides outside the gene matches: 6.

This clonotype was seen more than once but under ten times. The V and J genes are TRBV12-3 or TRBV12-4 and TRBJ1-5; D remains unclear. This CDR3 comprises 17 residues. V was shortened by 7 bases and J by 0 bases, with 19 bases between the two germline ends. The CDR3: CASTSNTGSYSNQPQHF. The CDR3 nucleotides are TGTGCCAGCACCAGCAACACGGGCAGCTATAGCAATCAGCCCCAGCATTTT.

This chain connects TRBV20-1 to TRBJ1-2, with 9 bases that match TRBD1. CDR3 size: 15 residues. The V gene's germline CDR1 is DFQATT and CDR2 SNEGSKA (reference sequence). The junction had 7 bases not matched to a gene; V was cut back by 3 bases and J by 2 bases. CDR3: CSASSTGGSNYGYTF. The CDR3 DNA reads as TGCAGTGCTAGCAGCACAGGGGGCTCGAACTATGGCTACACCTTC.

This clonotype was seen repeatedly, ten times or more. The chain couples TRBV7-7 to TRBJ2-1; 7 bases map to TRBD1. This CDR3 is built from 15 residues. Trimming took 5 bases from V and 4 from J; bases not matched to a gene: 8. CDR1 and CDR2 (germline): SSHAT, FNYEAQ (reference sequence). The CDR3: CASSPQTGQYNEQFF. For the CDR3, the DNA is TGTGCCAGCAGCCCCCAGACAGGGCAATACAATGAGCAGTTCTTC.

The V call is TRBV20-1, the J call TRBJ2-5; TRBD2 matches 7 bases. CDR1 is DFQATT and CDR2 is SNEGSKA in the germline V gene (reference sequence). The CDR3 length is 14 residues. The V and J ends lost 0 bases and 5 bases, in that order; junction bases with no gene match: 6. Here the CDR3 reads CSARENSGSETQYF. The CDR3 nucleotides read TGCAGTGCTAGAGAGAATAGCGGGTCGGAGACCCAGTACTTC.

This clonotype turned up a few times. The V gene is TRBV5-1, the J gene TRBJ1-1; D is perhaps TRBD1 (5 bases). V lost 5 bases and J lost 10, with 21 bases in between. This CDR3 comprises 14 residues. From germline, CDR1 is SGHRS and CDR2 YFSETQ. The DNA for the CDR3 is TGCGCCAGCAGTACAAGCCGGGACTTAGGAGTAGCTTTCTTT. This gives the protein CASSTSRDLGVAFF.

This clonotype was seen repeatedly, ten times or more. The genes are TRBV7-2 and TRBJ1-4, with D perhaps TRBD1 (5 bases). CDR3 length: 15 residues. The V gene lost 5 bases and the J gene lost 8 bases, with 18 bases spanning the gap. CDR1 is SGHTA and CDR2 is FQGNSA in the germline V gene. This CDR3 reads CASSQGDAGREKLFF. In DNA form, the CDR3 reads TGTGCCAGCAGCCAAGGGGATGCCGGCCGGGAAAAACTGTTTTTT.

The CDR3 DNA is TGCGCCAGCAGCCAAGTGAGGCAGGGCGTGACCGGGGAGCTGTTTTTT. Translated: CASSQVRQGVTGELFF. The V gene is TRBV4-1, the J gene TRBJ2-2, with D perhaps TRBD1 (5 bases). There are 16 residues in the CDR3. Trimming cost V 1 base and J 5 bases, with 14 bases left between them. CDR1 is MGHRA, CDR2 YSYEKL, per germline.